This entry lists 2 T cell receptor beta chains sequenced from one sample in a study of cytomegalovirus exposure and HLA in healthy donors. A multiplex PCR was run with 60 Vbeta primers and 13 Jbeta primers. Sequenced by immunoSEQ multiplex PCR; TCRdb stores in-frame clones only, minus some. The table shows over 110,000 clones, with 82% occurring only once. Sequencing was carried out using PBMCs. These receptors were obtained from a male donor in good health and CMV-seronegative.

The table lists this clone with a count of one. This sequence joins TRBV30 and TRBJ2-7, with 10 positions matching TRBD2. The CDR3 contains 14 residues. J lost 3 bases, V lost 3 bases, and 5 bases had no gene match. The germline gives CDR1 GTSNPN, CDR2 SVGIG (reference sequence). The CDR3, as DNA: TGTGCCTGGAGGCTAGCGGGAGTTGTCTACGAGCAGTACTTC. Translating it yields CAWRLAGVVYEQYF.

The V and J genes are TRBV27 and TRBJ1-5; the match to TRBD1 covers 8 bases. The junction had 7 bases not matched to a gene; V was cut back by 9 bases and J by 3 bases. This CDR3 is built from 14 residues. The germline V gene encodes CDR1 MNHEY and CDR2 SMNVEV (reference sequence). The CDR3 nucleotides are TGTGCCAGTAGATTCAGGGGGCCCAATCAGCCCCAGCATTTT. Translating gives CASRFRGPNQPQHF.